A single sample is the source of the 21 T cell receptor beta chains below, sequenced in a study of blood T cell repertoires in COVID-19. Repertoires were generated with immunoSEQ multiplex PCR, while TCRdb's copy carries only in-frame clones and drops some. Of some 390,000 clones in the sample, around 92% were seen once. The sample comprised PBMCs or T cells enriched from blood (not recorded which). These receptors came from a woman aged 25 to 45 who had recovered from COVID-19.

This clone was found once. The chain uses TRBV4-3 and TRBJ1-1, with D possibly matching TRBD1 (5 bases). V lost 0 bases and J 2 bases, leaving 7 bases between the germline ends. The V gene's germline CDR1 is LGHNA and CDR2 YSLEER. This CDR3 spans 14 amino acids. The CDR3 protein is CASSQEWTNTEAFF. The CDR3 DNA reads as TGCGCCAGCAGCCAAGAATGGACAAACACTGAAGCTTTCTTT.

This clone showed up just a few times. The genes are TRBV7-9 and TRBJ2-2; perhaps TRBD1 as D (6 bases). From germline, CDR1 is SEHNR and CDR2 FQNEAQ (reference sequence). The CDR3 is made up of 12 amino acids. DNA for the CDR3: TGTACCTACAGGGTTGAGACCGGGGAGCTGTTTTTT. This sequence encodes CTYRVETGELFF.

The V call is TRBV5-4, the J call TRBJ1-2; D is possibly TRBD1 (6 bases). Trimming left V 2 bases short and J 8 bases short, with 16 bases between. The CDR3 covers 14 residues. Germline CDR1 is SGHNT and CDR2 is YYREEE (reference sequence). Here the CDR3 reads CASSFRDTSYGYTF. The CDR3 DNA is TGTGCCAGCAGCTTCCGGGACACTTCCTACGGCTACACCTTC.

The chain uses TRBV5-1 and TRBJ2-6; perhaps TRBD1 as D (5 bases). This CDR3 region has 16 residues. The V end lost 3 bases, the J end lost 0 bases, and 10 bases lay between the germline ends. Looked up from germline, CDR1 is SGHRS and CDR2 is YFSETQ. The CDR3 sequence is CASSSTGNSGANVLTF. Written as DNA, the CDR3 is TGCGCCAGCAGCTCCACAGGAAACTCTGGGGCCAACGTCCTGACTTTC.

CDR3 sequence reads: CASSLRGGLAGGVADTQYF. CDR3 in DNA: TGTGCCAGCAGTTTAAGGGGGGGACTAGCGGGAGGAGTGGCAGATACGCAGTATTTT. The chain has TRBV27 and TRBJ2-3; 15 bases fit TRBD2. Germline V gene lookup returns CDR1 MNHEY and CDR2 SMNVEV (reference sequence). This CDR3 comprises 19 residues. Unmatched junction bases numbered 10, after V lost 2 bases and J lost 4 bases.

V gene TRBV14 combines with J gene TRBJ2-1; possibly TRBD2 for D (5 bases). This CDR3 comprises 11 residues. Germline loops: CDR1 SGHDN, CDR2 FVKESK. The V gene lost 4 bases and the J gene lost 9 bases, with 7 bases spanning the gap. CDR3 region: CASSLEGEQFF. CDR3 sequence (DNA): TGTGCCAGCAGCCTTGAGGGTGAGCAGTTCTTC.

The chain has TRBV2 and TRBJ1-5; TRBD1 is a possible D gene (6 bases). The V gene's germline CDR1 is SNHLY and CDR2 FYNNEI. This CDR3 spans 15 amino acids. Trimming removed 2 bases at V and 7 bases at J, with 15 bases between. The CDR3 nucleotides read TGTGCCAGCAGTGAAAACAGGGCAGTGAGACAGCCCCAGCATTTT. As protein: CASSENRAVRQPQHF.

The rearrangement joins TRBV28 to TRBJ1-1; 11 nucleotides align to TRBD1. J lost 7 bases, V lost 5 bases, and 12 bases had no gene match. The length of the CDR3 is 16 residues. Germline V gene sequence: CDR1 MDHEN, CDR2 SYDVKM. This chain's CDR3 is CASSITPGTGGGEAFF. In nucleotides, the CDR3 is TGTGCCAGCAGTATCACACCCGGGACAGGGGGGGGTGAAGCTTTCTTT.

The chain uses TRBV7-8 and TRBJ2-1; D might be TRBD2 (5 bases). The CDR3 consists of 13 residues. Germline values: CDR1 SGHVS, CDR2 FQNEAQ. Deletions cut 1 base from V and 4 bases from J, with 5 bases between. This CDR3 is CASSLGTYNEQFF. CDR3 nucleotides: TGTGCCAGCAGCTTAGGGACTTACAATGAGCAGTTCTTC.

The chain has TRBV7-9 and TRBJ1-3; D is unclear. The ends were cut back, 2 bases at V and 4 bases at J, with 18 bases in the middle. Germline V gene lookup returns CDR1 SEHNR and CDR2 FQNEAQ (reference sequence). CDR3 size: 17 residues. The CDR3 nucleotides read TGTGCCAGCAGCTTACGCCTTAGGTCCCCGGGGGGAAACACCATATATTTT. It is translated as CASSLRLRSPGGNTIYF.

V and J are TRBV4-2 and TRBJ2-2; 8 nucleotides align to TRBD1. After removal of 1 base from V and 6 bases from J, the junction contained 7 bases not matched to a gene. The germline CDR1 and CDR2 sequences are LGHNA and YNFKEQ. The CDR3 loop spans 16 amino acids. The CDR3 nucleotides read TGTGCCAGCAGCCAAGTAGGGGGACAGGTGGCCGGGGAGCTGTTTTTT. Its protein product is CASSQVGGQVAGELFF.

The chain employs TRBV5-1 and TRBJ1-3; TRBD1 is a possible D gene (5 bases). Trimming cost V 5 bases and J 0 bases, with 21 bases left between them. The CDR3 length is 18 residues. The germline V gene encodes CDR1 SGHRS and CDR2 YFSETQ. The CDR3 region has the DNA TGCGCCAGCAGGCCAACCGACAGATTCTCAAGCTCTGGAAACACCATATATTTT. Protein product: CASRPTDRFSSSGNTIYF.

The CDR3 sequence: CASSYGSMNTEAFF. In nucleotides, the CDR3 is TGTGCCAGCAGCTACGGGTCCATGAACACTGAAGCTTTCTTT. This chain connects TRBV7-9 to TRBJ1-1; D unresolved. The CDR3 totals 14 residues. Germline CDR1 SEHNR, CDR2 FQNEAQ (reference sequence). The ends were cut back, 4 bases at V and 0 bases at J, with 9 bases in the middle.

The V gene is TRBV2, the J gene TRBJ2-3; D is uncertain. Trimming cost V 3 bases and J 7 bases, with 20 bases left between them. The CDR3 has 16 amino acids. Per the germline V gene, CDR1 is SNHLY and CDR2 is FYNNEI. This chain's CDR3 is CASSDKSADWVYTQYF. The DNA of the CDR3 is TGTGCCAGCAGTGATAAGAGCGCAGATTGGGTATATACGCAGTATTTT.

The chain has TRBV28 and TRBJ1-1; D might be TRBD1 (5 bases). Between the trimmed V and J ends, which lost 2 bases and 8 bases, there was a span of 9 bases. Germline V gene sequence: CDR1 MDHEN, CDR2 SYDVKM. The CDR3 has 12 residues. DNA of the CDR3: TGTGCCAGCAGTTTAACGGGGGGAGAAGCTTTCTTT. Amino acids: CASSLTGGEAFF. Using reference TRBV28 and TRBJ1-1 for the parts outside the CDR3, the full variable domain is DVKVTQSSRYLVKRTGEKVFLECVQDMDHENMFWYRQDPGLGLRLIYFSYDVKMKEKGDIPEGYSVSREKKERFSLILESASTNQTSMYLCASSLTGGEAFFGQGTRLTVV.

The V gene is TRBV9, the J gene TRBJ1-6; 7 nucleotides agree with TRBD1. This CDR3 is 15 amino acids long. V was pared by 4 bases and J by 2 bases, with 3 bases of the junction left unmatched. The germline CDR1 and CDR2 sequences are SGDLS and YYNGEE. The CDR3 loop is CASSSGTAYNSPLHF. The DNA of the CDR3 is TGTGCCAGCAGCTCCGGGACAGCCTATAATTCACCCCTCCACTTT.

DNA of the CDR3: TGTGCCAGCAGCTTGGAACATTCCAATCAGCCCCAGCATTTT. Translating gives CASSLEHSNQPQHF. The chain is built from TRBV5-6 and TRBJ1-5; no clear D gene. V was pared by 0 bases and J by 3 bases, with 7 bases between. In germline, CDR1 is SGHDT, CDR2 YYEEEE. This CDR3 has 14 residues.

The chain joins TRBV19 to TRBJ2-7; 8 positions agree with TRBD1. This CDR3 comprises 16 residues. Germline CDR1 is LNHDA and CDR2 is SQIVND (reference sequence). After removal of 1 base from V and 0 bases from J, the junction contained 5 bases not matched to a gene. CDR3 residues: CASSIGGTGTSYEQYF. The CDR3 region has the DNA TGTGCCAGTAGTATAGGCGGGACAGGAACCTCCTACGAGCAGTACTTC.

V is TRBV14 and J is TRBJ2-7; D unclear. Germline V gene lookup returns CDR1 SGHDN and CDR2 FVKESK. The germline V and J ends were trimmed by 5 bases and 3 bases, with 5 bases remaining between them. CDR3 size: 11 residues. This CDR3 reads CASSSFYEQYF. The CDR3 region has the DNA TGTGCCAGCAGCTCATTCTACGAGCAGTACTTC.

This chain uses TRBV9 with TRBJ1-3; D unresolved. Germline values: CDR1 SGDLS, CDR2 YYNGEE. The V and J ends lost 3 bases and 4 bases respectively, with 26 bases between them. This CDR3 has 19 residues. The CDR3 DNA reads as TGTGCCAGCAGCGCCTCCCCCGGGTCTCGGCTAACGAGGGGAAACACCATATATTTT. Its protein is CASSASPGSRLTRGNTIYF. Variable domain in full (rest from reference TRBV9 and TRBJ1-3): DSGVTQTPKHLITATGQRVTLRCSPRSGDLSVYWYQQSLDQGLQFLIQYYNGEERAKGNILERFSAQQFPDLHSELNLSSLELGDSALYFCASSASPGSRLTRGNTIYFGEGSWLTVV.

This chain links TRBV6-5 with TRBJ2-7; TRBD1 matches 11 bases. The length of the CDR3 is 15 residues. Losses at the gene ends were 6 bases for V and 3 bases for J; bases not matched to a gene: 7. Germline CDR1 reads MNHEY; CDR2 reads SVGAGI. The DNA for the CDR3 is TGTGCCAGCAGACGCGGGACAGGGGGATACTACGAGCAGTACTTC. Translating it yields CASRRGTGGYYEQYF.